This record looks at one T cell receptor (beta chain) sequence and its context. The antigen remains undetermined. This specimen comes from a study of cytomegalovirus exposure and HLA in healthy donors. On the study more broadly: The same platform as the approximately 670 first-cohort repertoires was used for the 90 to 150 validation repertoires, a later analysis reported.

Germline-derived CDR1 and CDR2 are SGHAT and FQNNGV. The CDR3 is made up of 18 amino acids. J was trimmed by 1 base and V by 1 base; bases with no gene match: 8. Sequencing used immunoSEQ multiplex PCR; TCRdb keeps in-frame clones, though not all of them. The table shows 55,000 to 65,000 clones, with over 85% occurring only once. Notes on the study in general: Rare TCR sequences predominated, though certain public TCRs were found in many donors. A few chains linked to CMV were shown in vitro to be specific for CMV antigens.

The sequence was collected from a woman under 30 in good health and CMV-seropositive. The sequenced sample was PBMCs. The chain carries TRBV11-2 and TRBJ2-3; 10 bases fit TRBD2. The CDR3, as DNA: TGTGCCAGCAGCTTAGGGCCGACGCTAGCGGGGGGCACAGATACGCAGTATTTT. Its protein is CASSLGPTLAGGTDTQYF.